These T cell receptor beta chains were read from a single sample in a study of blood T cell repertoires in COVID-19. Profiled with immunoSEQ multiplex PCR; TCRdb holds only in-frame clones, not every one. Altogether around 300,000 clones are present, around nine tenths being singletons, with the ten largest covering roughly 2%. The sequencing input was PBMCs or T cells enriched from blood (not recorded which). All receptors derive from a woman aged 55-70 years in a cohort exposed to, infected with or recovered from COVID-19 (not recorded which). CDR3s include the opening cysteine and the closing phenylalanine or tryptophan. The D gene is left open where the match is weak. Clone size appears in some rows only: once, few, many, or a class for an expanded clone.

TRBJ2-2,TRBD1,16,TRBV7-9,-,TGTGCCAGCAGCTGGAGCGGGACAGGGTCCTCTGGGGAGCTGTTTTTT,CASSWSGTGSSGELFF
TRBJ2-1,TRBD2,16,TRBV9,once,TGTGCCAGCAGCGTAGGGCTAGCGGGAGGGCTTTACGAGCAGTTCTTC,CASSVGLAGGLYEQFF
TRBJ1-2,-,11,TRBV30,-,TGTGCCTGGAACTACAGGGATGGCTACACCTTC,CAWNYRDGYTF
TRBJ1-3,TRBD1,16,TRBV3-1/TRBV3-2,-,TGTGCCAGCAGCCAGAACAGGGGCGGCTCTGGAAACACCATATATTTT,CASSQNRGGSGNTIYF
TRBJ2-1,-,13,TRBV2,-,TGTGCCAGCAGTGGCGAGACTATGGATGAGCAGTTCTTC,CASSGETMDEQFF
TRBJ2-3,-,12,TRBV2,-,TGTGCCAGCAGTGCCCAGGGAAATACGCAGTATTTT,CASSAQGNTQYF
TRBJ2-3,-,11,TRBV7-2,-,TGTGCCAGCACCTCCGGGGGTACGCAGTATTTT,CASTSGGTQYF
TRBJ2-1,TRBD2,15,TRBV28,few,TGTGCCAGCAGTAGCGGGAGGGTTCCCGGGAATGAGCAGTTCTTC,CASSSGRVPGNEQFF
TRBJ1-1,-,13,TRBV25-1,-,TGTGCCAGCACCTTGGGGGGGAACACTGAAGCTTTCTTT,CASTLGGNTEAFF
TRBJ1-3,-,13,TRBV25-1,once,TGTGCCAGCGGCGGGGAGATTGGAAACACCATATATTTT,CASGGEIGNTIYF
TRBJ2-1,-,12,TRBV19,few,TGTGCCAGTGGTACAGGCTACAATGAGCAGTTCTTC,CASGTGYNEQFF
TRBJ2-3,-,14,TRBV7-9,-,TGTGCCAGCAGCTTGAGGCAGGGAACAGATACGCAGTATTTT,CASSLRQGTDTQYF
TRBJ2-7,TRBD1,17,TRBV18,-,TGTGCCAGCTCACCACCAATACGGGACAGGCATCGATACGAGCAGTACTTC,CASSPPIRDRHRYEQYF
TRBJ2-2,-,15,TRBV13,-,TGTGCCAGCAGCTTTAAGACAGGGAGGACCGGGGAGCTGTTTTTT,CASSFKTGRTGELFF
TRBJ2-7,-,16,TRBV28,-,TGTGCCAGCAGTTCCCCCCAACTCTCGACTGCCTACGAGCAGTACTTC,CASSSPQLSTAYEQYF
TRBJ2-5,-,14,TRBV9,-,TGTGCCAGCAGCTACGACAGGATCCAAGAGACCCAGTACTTC,CASSYDRIQETQYF
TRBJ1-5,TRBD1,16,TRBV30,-,TGTGCCTGGAGTGTTGGGGGACAGGGCCTTGATCAGCCCCAGCATTTT,CAWSVGGQGLDQPQHF
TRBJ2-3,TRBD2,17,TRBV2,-,TGTGCCAGCAGCCCCAGGACTAGCGGGTCAGCGACAGATACGCAGTATTTT,CASSPRTSGSATDTQYF
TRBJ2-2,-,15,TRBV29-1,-,TGCAGCGTTATGCAGGGTAAAACGAACACCGGGGAGCTGTTTTTT,CSVMQGKTNTGELFF
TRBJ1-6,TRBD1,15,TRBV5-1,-,TGCGCCAGCAGCTTGGGTGACAGGGGAGTTTCACCCCTCCACTTT,CASSLGDRGVSPLHF
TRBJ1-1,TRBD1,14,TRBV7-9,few,TGTGCCAGCAGCCAAGGACAGGCCCATAGTGAAGCTTTCTTT,CASSQGQAHSEAFF
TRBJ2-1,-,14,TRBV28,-,TGTGCCAGCAGTTTCGCCCCTGGGCTCAATGAGCAGTTCTTC,CASSFAPGLNEQFF
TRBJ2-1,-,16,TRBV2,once,TGTGCCAGCAGTTACAAGACAGCTAGCTCCTACAATGAGCAGTTCTTC,CASSYKTASSYNEQFF